This TCR beta chain is drawn from a study of blood T cell repertoires in COVID-19. Study-level information: Samples representing acute and convalescent COVID-19 were sourced from the United States, Italy and Spain. T cells, B-cell-depleted T cells, or PBMCs supplied cDNA or gDNA.

There are many counts of this clone. Original processing methods: Reference gene primer amplification in the assay estimated nucleated cell counts. Some clones are missing from TCRdb's copy, which holds only in-frame ones; the method was immunoSEQ multiplex PCR. V, J and clone size reflect that table, while D and trimming were determined from the DNA. This sample has over 200,000 clones, with around 90% found just once. With V trimmed by 6 bases and J by 4 bases, 6 bases remained unmatched. This CDR3 has 14 residues. Germline V gene lookup returns CDR1 MNHEY and CDR2 SVGAGI. This clonotype was sampled from a woman under 40 with acute or convalescent COVID-19. The specimen sequenced was peripheral blood. The chain carries TRBV6-5 and TRBJ2-7; 10 nucleotides line up with TRBD1. CDR3 in amino acids: CASSRQGARYEQYF. Here the CDR3 DNA reads TGTGCCAGCAGCCGACAGGGGGCGCGGTACGAGCAGTACTTC.